One and the same sample provided the 3 T cell receptor beta chains below, sequenced in a study of neurological immune-mediated disorders. Using its own MiXCR run on the 5' RACE reads, TCRdb lists one record per CDR3 protein. The data show some 48,000 distinct CDR3 sequences, 20% to 25% seen once. Sample time point: technical triplicate 3. The sample comprised PBMCs. The receptors were gathered from a man aged 60-69 years with HTLV-1-associated myelopathy (HAM/TSP).

The chain couples TRBV6-5 to TRBJ2-5, with D tentatively TRBD1 or TRBD2 (5 bases each). CDR3 size: 13 residues. V was clipped by 4 bases and J by 6 bases, with 12 bases between them. CDR1 and CDR2 (germline): MNHEY, SVGAGI. The CDR3 DNA reads TGTGCCAGCAGTTCCTGGGGGAGTAAGACCCAGTACTTC. This gives the protein CASSSWGSKTQYF.

This clonotype showed up many times. The chain uses TRBV21-1 and TRBJ1-1; no DNA check was done on the table's D call, TRBD1. TRBV21-1 is listed as a pseudogene. This CDR3 has 15 amino acids. The CDR3 sequence is CASSKVGGLNTEAFF. The CDR3 coding sequence is TGTGCCAGCAGCAAAGTGGGGGGGCTGAACACTGAAGCTTTCTTT.

This clonotype was seen ten or more times. The chain has TRBV5-1 and TRBJ2-4; no reliable D call. Germline V gives CDR1 SGHRS, CDR2 YFSETQ. V was cut by 5 bases and J by 1 base, with 16 bases left in between. The CDR3 consists of 16 residues. In DNA, the CDR3 is TGCGCCAGCAGTGCCGACCCCCCCGGCGCCAAAAACATTCAGTACTTC. Its protein product is CASSADPPGAKNIQYF.